This T cell receptor (beta chain) derives from a study of beta chain features in type 1 diabetes. Expressed TCRB transcripts were sequenced because the entire RNA isolate underwent reverse transcription. The repertoire was sequenced with immunoSEQ multiplex PCR; TCRdb's copy has only in-frame clones and lacks some. This table has over 200,000 clones, roughly 10% appearing once. Study-wide findings and caveats: Short templates might get an advantage during PCR, and this would be equal in patients and controls. For Type 1 diabetes patients, all four CD4+ subsets carried TCRB CDR3s that were moderately but significantly shorter.

The V end lost 1 base, the J end lost 7 bases, and 16 bases lay between the germline ends. CDR1 is MDHEN and CDR2 is SYDVKM in the germline V gene. This CDR3 has 15 amino acids. This clone was observed a few times. Its matching antigen is unknown. The chain recombines TRBV28 with TRBJ1-2; unclear D gene. This receptor was identified in a man younger than 45 with type 1 diabetes. Sequenced: naive CD4+ T cells from blood. This CDR3 reads CASSLYLHGSGGYTF. As DNA, the CDR3 is TGTGCCAGCAGTTTATACCTCCATGGTAGCGGTGGCTACACCTTC.